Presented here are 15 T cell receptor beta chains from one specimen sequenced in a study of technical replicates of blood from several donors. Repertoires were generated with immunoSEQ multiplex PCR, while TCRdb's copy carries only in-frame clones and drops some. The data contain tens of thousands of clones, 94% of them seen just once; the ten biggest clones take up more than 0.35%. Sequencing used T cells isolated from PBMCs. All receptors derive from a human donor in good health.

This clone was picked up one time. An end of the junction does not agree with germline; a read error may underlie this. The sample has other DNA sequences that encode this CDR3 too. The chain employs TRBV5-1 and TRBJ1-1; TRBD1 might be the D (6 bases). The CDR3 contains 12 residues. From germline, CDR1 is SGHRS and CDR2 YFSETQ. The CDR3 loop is CASSLGDTEAFF. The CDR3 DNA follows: TGCGCCAGCAGCTTGGGGGACACCGAAGCTTTCTTT.

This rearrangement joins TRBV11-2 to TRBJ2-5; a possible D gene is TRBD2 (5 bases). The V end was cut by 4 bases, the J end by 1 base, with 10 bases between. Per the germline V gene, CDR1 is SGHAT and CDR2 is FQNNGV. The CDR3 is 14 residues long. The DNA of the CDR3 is TGTGCCAGCAGCTGGGCCGGGATCCAAGAGACCCAGTACTTC. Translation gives CASSWAGIQETQYF.

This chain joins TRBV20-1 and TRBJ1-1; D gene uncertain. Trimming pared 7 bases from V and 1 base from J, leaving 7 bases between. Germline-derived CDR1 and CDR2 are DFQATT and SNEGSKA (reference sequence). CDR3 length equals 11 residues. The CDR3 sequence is CSGEENTEAFF. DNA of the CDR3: TGCAGTGGTGAGGAGAACACTGAAGCTTTCTTT.

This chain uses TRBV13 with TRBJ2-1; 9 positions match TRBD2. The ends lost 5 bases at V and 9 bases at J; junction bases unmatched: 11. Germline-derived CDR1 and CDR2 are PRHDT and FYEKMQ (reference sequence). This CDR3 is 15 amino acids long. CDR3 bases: TGTGCCAGCAGCATGGGGCGGGAGGGCCTAAGTGAGCAGTTCTTC. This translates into CASSMGREGLSEQFF.

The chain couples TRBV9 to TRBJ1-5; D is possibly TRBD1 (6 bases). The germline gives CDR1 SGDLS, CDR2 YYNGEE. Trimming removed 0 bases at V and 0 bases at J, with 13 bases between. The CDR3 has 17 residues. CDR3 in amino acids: CASSVVWTAYSNQPQHF. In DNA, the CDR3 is TGTGCCAGCAGCGTAGTGTGGACAGCATATAGCAATCAGCCCCAGCATTTT. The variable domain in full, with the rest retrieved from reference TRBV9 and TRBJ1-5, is DSGVTQTPKHLITATGQRVTLRCSPRSGDLSVYWYQQSLDQGLQFLIQYYNGEERAKGNILERFSAQQFPDLHSELNLSSLELGDSALYFCASSVVWTAYSNQPQHFGDGTRLSIL.

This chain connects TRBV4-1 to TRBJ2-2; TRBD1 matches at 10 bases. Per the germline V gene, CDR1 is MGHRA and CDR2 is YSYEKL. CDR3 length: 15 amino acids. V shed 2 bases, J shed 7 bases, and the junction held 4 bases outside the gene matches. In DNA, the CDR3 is TGCGCCAGCAGCCAAAAGGGACAGGGGATCGGGGAGCTGTTTTTT. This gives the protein CASSQKGQGIGELFF.

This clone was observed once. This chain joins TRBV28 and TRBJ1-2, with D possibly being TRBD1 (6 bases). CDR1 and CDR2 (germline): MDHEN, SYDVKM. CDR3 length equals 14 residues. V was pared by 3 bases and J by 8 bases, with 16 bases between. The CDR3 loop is CASSFNAGGTGYTF. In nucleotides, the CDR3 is TGTGCCAGCAGTTTCAACGCGGGGGGCACGGGCTACACCTTC.

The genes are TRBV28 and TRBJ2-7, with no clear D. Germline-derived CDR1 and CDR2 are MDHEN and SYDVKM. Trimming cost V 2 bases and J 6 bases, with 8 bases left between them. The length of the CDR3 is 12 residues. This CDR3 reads CASSLEVGEQYF. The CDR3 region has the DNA TGTGCCAGCAGTTTAGAGGTAGGCGAGCAGTACTTC.

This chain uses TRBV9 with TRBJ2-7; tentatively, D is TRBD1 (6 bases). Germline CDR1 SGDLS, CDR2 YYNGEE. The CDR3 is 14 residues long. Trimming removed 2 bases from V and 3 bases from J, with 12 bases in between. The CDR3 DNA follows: TGTGCCAGCAGCGTCGCAGGGGACGACTACGAGCAGTACTTC. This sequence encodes CASSVAGDDYEQYF.

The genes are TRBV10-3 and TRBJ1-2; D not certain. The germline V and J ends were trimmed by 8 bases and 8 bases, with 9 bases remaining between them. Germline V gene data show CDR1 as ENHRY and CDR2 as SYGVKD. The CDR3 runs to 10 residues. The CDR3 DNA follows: TGTGCCATCCGGGAGCGGGGCTACACCTTC. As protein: CAIRERGYTF.

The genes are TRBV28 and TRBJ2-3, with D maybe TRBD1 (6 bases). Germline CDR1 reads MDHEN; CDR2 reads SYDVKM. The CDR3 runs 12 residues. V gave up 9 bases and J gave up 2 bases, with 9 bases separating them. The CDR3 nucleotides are TGTGCCAGTAACAGGGACACAGATACGCAGTATTTT. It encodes CASNRDTDTQYF.

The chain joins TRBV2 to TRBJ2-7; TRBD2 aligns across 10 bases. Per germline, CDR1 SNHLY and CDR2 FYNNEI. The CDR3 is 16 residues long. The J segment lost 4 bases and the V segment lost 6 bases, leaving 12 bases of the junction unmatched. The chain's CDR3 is CASRQGASGRGYEQYF. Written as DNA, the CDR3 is TGTGCCAGCAGGCAGGGGGCTAGCGGGAGAGGATACGAGCAGTACTTC.

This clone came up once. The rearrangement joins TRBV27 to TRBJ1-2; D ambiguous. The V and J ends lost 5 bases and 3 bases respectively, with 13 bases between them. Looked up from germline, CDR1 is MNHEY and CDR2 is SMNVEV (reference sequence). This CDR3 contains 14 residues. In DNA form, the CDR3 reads TGTGCCAGCAGTCTTTCGCCCCGGTACTATGGCTACACCTTC. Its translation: CASSLSPRYYGYTF.

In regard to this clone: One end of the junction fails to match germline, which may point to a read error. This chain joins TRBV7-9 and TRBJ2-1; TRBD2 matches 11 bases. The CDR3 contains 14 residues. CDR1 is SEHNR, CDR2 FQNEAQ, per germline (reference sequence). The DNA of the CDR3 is TGTGCCAGCAGCCTAGCGGGAGGTGGCAATGAGCAGTTCTTC. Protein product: CASSLAGGGNEQFF.

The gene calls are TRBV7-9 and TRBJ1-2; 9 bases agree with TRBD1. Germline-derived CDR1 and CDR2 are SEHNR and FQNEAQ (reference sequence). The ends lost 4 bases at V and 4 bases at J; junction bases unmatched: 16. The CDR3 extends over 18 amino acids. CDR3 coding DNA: TGTGCCAGCAGCTCCTCCAATGGGGACAGGGTTGGGACCTATGGCTACACCTTC. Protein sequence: CASSSSNGDRVGTYGYTF. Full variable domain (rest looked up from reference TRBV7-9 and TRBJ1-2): DTGVSQNPRHKITKRGQNVTFRCDPISEHNRLYWYRQTLGQGPEFLTYFQNEAQLEKSRLLSDRFSAERPKGSFSTLEIQRTEQGDSAMYLCASSSSNGDRVGTYGYTFGSGTRLTVV.